What follows is one TCR beta chain and its context. What it binds is not known. The CDR3 runs 13 residues. The V end lost 1 base, the J end lost 6 bases, and 8 bases lay between the germline ends. Looked up from germline, CDR1 is MGHRA and CDR2 is YSYEKL. This sample is drawn from a study of shared clonotypes between healthy human individuals. Findings and caveats of the study: What limited the represented genetic and exposure-history diversity was the small number of donors. When naive CD4 clonotypes were compared across several donors, around 5% were shared. Memory subsets had estimated richness that was generally smaller than that of naive subsets.

Here immunoSEQ multiplex PCR was the method, and the copy in TCRdb shows in-frame clones only, minus some. The sample has 400,000 or so clones, 90% to 97% seen once; the top ten hold less than 0.35%. The source material was memory CD8+ T cells sorted from blood. As to subset: CD45RO+ cells pooled with CCR7-negative TemRA cells. V gene TRBV4-1 combines with J gene TRBJ2-3; D possibly corresponds to TRBD1 (5 bases). The clonotype comes from a man aged 25-45 years in good health. The CDR3 protein is CASSQVHRDTQYF. In nucleotides, the CDR3 is TGCGCCAGCAGCCAAGTACACAGGGATACGCAGTATTTT.